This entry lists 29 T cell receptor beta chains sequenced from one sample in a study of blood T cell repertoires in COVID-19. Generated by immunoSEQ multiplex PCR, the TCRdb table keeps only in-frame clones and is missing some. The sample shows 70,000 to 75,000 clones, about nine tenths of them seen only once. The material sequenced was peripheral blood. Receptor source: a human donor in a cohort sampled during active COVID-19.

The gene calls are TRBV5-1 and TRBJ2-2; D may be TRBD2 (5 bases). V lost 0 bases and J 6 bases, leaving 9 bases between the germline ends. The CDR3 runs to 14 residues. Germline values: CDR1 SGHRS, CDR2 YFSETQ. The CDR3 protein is CASSLDSSAGELFF. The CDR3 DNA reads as TGCGCCAGCAGCTTGGATAGTAGCGCCGGGGAGCTGTTTTTT.

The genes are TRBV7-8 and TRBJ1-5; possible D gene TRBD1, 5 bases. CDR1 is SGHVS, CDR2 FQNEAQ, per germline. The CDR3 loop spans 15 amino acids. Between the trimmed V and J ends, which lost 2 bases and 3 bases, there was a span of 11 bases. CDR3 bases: TGTGCCAGCAGCTTAAACTCAGGGAACAATCAGCCCCAGCATTTT. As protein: CASSLNSGNNQPQHF.

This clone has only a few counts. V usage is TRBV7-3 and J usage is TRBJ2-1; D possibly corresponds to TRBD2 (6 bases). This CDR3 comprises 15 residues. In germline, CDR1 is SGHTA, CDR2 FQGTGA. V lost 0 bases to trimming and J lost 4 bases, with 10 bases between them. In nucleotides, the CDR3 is TGTGCCAGCAGCTTAACACTGGGGGGATACAATGAGCAGTTCTTC. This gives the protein CASSLTLGGYNEQFF. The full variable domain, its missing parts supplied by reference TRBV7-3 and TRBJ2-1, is GAGVSQTPSNKVTEKGKYVELRCDPISGHTALYWYRQSLGQGPEFLIYFQGTGAADDSGLPNDRFFAVRPEGSVSTLKIQRTERGDSAVYLCASSLTLGGYNEQFFGPGTRLTVL.

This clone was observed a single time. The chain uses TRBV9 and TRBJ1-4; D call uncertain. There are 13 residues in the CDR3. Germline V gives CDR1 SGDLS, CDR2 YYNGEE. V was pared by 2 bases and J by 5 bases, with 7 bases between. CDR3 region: CASSVGRNEKLFF. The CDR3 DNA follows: TGTGCCAGCAGCGTCGGTCGAAATGAAAAACTGTTTTTT.

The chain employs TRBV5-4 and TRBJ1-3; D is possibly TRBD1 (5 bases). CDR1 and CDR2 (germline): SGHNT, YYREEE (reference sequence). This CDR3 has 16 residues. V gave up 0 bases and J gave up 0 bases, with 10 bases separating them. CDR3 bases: TGTGCCAGCAGCTTGGGGGGCAGCTTCTCTGGAAACACCATATATTTT. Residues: CASSLGGSFSGNTIYF.

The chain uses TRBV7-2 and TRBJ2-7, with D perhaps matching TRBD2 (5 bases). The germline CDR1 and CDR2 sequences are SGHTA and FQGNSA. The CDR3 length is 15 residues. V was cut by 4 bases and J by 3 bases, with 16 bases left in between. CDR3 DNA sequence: TGTGCCAGCAGCTCGGCAGGTCCACGGGGCTACGAGCAGTACTTC. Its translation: CASSSAGPRGYEQYF. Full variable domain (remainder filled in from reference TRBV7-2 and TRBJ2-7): GAGVSQSPSNKVTEKGKDVELRCDPISGHTALYWYRQSLGQGLEFLIYFQGNSAPDKSGLPSDRFSAERTGGSVSTLTIQRTQQEDSAVYLCASSSAGPRGYEQYFGPGTRLTVT.

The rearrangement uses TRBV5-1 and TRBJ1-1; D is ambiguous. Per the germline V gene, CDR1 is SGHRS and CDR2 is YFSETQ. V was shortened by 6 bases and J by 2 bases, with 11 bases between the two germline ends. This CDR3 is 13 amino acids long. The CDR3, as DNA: TGCGCCAGCACCTCAGGCACCAACACTGAAGCTTTCTTT. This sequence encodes CASTSGTNTEAFF.

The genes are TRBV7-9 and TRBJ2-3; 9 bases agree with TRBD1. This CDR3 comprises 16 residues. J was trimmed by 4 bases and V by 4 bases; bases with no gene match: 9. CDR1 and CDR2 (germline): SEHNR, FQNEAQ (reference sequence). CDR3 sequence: CASSYPGTGSSDTQYF. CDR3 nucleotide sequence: TGTGCCAGCAGCTACCCCGGGACAGGGTCCTCAGATACGCAGTATTTT.

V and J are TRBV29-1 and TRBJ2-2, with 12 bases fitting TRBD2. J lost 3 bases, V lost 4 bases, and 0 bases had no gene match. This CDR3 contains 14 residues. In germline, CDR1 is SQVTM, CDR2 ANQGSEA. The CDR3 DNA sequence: TGCAGCGTTGGGACTAGCGGGGACACCGGGGAGCTGTTTTTT. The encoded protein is CSVGTSGDTGELFF.

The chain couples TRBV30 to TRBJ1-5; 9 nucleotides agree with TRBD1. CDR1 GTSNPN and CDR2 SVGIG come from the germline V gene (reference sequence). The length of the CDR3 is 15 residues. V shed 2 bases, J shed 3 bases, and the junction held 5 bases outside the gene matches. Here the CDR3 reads CAWSYRGPNNQPQHF. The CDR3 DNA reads TGTGCCTGGAGTTACAGGGGGCCGAACAATCAGCCCCAGCATTTT. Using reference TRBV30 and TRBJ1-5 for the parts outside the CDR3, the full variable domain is SQTIHQWPATLVQPVGSPLSLECTVEGTSNPNLYWYRQAAGRGLQLLFYSVGIGQISSEVPQNLSASRPQDRQFILSSKKLLLSDSGFYLCAWSYRGPNNQPQHFGDGTRLSIL.

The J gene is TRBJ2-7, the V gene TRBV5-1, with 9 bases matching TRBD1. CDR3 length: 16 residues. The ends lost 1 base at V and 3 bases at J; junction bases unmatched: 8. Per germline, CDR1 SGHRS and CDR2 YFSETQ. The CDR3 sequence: CASSLQGTGSYYEQYF. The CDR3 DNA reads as TGCGCCAGCAGCTTGCAGGGGACAGGGTCGTACTACGAGCAGTACTTC.

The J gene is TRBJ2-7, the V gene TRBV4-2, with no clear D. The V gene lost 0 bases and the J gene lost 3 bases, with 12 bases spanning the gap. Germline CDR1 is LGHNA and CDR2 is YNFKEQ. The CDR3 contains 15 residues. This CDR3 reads CASSQEIVGYYEQYF. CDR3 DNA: TGTGCCAGCAGCCAAGAAATAGTGGGCTACTACGAGCAGTACTTC.

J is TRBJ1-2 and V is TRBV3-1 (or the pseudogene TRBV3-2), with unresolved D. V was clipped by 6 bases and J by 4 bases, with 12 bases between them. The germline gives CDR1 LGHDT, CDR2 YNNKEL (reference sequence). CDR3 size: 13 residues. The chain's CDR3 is CASRPTGFYGYTF. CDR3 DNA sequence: TGTGCCAGCAGGCCTACGGGGTTCTATGGCTACACCTTC.

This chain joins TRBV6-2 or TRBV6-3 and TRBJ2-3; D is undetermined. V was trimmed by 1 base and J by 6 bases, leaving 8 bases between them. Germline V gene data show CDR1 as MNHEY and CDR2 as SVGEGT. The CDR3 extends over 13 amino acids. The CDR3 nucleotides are TGTGCCAGCAGTTACTTCAAGCCTGATACGCAGTATTTT. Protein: CASSYFKPDTQYF.

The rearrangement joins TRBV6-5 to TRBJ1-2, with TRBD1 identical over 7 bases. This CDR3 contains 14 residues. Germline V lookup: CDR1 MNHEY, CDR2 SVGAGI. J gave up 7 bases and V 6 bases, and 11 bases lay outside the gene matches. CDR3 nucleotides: TGTGCCAGCAGGCAAAGGGGGCCCTCATTTGGCTACACCTTC. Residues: CASRQRGPSFGYTF.

CDR3 nucleotide sequence: TGTGCCAGCTCACCGGGAGGGAATCGCCGCACAGATACGCAGTATTTT. Protein: CASSPGGNRRTDTQYF. The V and J genes are TRBV18 and TRBJ2-3, with 7 bases that match TRBD2. The CDR3 extends over 16 amino acids. The V gene end was trimmed by 3 bases and the J gene end by 1 base; junction bases not matched to a gene: 7. Germline V gene sequence: CDR1 KGHSH, CDR2 LQKENI.

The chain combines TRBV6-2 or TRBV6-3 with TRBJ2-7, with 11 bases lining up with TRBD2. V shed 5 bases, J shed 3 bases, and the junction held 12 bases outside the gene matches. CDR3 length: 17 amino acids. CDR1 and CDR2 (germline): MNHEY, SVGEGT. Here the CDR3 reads CASSRQPTGLADYEQYF. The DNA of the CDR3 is TGTGCCAGCAGTAGGCAACCAACGGGACTAGCGGACTACGAGCAGTACTTC.

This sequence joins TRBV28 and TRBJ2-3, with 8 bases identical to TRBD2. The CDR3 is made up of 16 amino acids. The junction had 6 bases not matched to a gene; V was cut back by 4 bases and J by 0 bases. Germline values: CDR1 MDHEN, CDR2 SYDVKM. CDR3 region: CASSSRTGGSTDTQYF. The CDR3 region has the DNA TGTGCCAGCAGTTCCCGAACGGGGGGGAGCACAGATACGCAGTATTTT.

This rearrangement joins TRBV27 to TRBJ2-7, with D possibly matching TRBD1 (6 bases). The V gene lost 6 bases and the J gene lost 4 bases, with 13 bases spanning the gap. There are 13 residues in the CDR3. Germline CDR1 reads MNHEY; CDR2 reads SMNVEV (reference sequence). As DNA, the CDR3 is TGTGCCAGCAGCCAGGACAGTACGTACGAGCAGTACTTC. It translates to CASSQDSTYEQYF.

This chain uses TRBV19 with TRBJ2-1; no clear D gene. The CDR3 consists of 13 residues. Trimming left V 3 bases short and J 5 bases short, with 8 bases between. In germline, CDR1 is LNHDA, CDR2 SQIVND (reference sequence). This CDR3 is CASSMRLHNEQFF. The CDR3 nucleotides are TGTGCCAGTAGTATGCGGCTCCACAATGAGCAGTTCTTC.

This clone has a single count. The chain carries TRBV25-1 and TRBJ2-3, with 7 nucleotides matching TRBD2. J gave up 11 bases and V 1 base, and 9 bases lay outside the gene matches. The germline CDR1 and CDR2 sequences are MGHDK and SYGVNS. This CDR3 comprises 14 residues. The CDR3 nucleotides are TGTGCCAGCAGTGAATCGGGCGGCGGGGGAAAGCAGTATTTT. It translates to CASSESGGGGKQYF.

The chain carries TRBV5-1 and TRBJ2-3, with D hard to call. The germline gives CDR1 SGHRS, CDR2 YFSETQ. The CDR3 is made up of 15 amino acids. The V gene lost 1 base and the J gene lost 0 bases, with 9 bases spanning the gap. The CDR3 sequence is CASSLSASSTDTQYF. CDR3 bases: TGCGCCAGCAGCTTGTCAGCGTCTAGCACAGATACGCAGTATTTT.

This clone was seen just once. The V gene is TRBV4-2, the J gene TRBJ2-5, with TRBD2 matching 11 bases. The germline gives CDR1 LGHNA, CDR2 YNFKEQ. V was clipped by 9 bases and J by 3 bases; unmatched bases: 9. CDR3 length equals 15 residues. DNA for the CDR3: TGTGCCAGTAAGATAGCGGGGGGGTTCGAAGAGACCCAGTACTTC. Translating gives CASKIAGGFEETQYF.

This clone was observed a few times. CDR3 DNA: TGTGCCAGCAGCAACACGGGGACCAAAAACATTCAGTACTTC. Encoded protein: CASSNTGTKNIQYF. The chain joins TRBV21-1 to TRBJ2-4; the table's D call, TRBD2, has no DNA check behind it. TRBV21-1 constitutes a pseudogene. The CDR3 runs to 14 residues.

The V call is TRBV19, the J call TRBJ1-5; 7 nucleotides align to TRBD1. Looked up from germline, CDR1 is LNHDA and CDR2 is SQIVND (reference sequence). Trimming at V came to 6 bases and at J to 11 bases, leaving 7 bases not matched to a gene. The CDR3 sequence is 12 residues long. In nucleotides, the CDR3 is TGTGCCAGTAGACAGGGGACGGGAGCCCAGCATTTT. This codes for CASRQGTGAQHF.

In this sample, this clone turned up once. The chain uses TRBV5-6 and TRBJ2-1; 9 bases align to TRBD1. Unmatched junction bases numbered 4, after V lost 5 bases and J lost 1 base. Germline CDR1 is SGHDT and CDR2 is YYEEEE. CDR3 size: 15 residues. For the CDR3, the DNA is TGTGCCAGCAGTGCCGGGACAGGGTCCTACAATGAGCAGTTCTTC. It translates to CASSAGTGSYNEQFF. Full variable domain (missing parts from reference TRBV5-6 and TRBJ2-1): DAGVTQSPTHLIKTRGQQVTLRCSPKSGHDTVSWYQQALGQGPQFIFQYYEEEERQRGNFPDRFSGHQFPNYSSELNVNALLLGDSALYLCASSAGTGSYNEQFFGPGTRLTVL.

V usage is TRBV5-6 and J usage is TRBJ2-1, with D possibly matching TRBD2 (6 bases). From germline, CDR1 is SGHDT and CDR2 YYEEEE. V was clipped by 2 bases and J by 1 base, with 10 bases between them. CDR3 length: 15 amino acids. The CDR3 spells CASSFLGSSYNEQFF. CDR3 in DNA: TGTGCCAGCAGCTTCCTCGGGAGTTCCTACAATGAGCAGTTCTTC.

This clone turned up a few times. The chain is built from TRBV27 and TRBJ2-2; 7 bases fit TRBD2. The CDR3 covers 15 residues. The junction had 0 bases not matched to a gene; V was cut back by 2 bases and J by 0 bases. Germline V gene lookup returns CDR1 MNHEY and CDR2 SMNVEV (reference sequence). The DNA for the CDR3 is TGTGCCAGCAGTTTACTAGCGGCGAACACCGGGGAGCTGTTTTTT. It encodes CASSLLAANTGELFF.

CDR3 residues: CASSRLAGLNEQYF. The DNA for the CDR3 is TGTGCCAGCAGCAGACTAGCGGGACTCAACGAGCAGTACTTC. V and J are TRBV2 and TRBJ2-7, with 11 bases identical to TRBD2. After removal of 6 bases from V and 5 bases from J, the junction contained 6 bases not matched to a gene. The germline CDR1 and CDR2 sequences are SNHLY and FYNNEI. The CDR3 is 14 amino acids.